The clone carrying this TCR beta chain showed up many times. This sample was included in a study of T cells after somatic rescue of genetic block. Clones were read by immunoSEQ multiplex PCR, and TCRdb kept only the in-frame ones, dropping some. The sample holds 100,000 to 120,000 clones; 80% to 95% are singletons and the top ten take less than 1.5%. Trimming removed 2 bases from V and 2 bases from J, with 25 bases in between. Per germline, CDR1 GTSNPN and CDR2 SVGIG (reference sequence). The length of the CDR3 is 19 residues. The chain uses TRBV30 and TRBJ1-5, with D possibly being TRBD1 (5 bases). Material for sequencing was peripheral blood mononuclear cells (PBMCs). This sequence was found in a woman aged 18-29 years. CDR3 protein: CAWSQPSDIIVGGNQPQHF. The CDR3 DNA sequence: TGTGCCTGGAGTCAGCCATCGGACATTATTGTAGGGGGCAATCAGCCCCAGCATTTT.